This entry is about one TCR beta chain. Its antigen is currently unknown. PBMCs, the starting material, were the source of sorted CD4+ and CD8+ T cells. The entry originates in a study of CD8+ T cells in alopecia areata. Study-wide context: Treatment of the treated patients consisted of oral tofacitinib, 5 to 10 mg twice daily. Dosing with tofacitinib proceeded for 6 to 18 months, followed by 6 months off drug. Points from the study as a whole: Lesional scalp displayed greater clonality than normal scalp, most notably in alopecia totalis/universalis.

The authors extracted RNA and reverse transcribed it into cDNA as the sequencing template. Clones were read by immunoSEQ multiplex PCR, and TCRdb kept only the in-frame ones, dropping some. The sample holds approximately 180,000 clones, about 60% seen once. Trimming cost V 7 bases and J 1 base; bases outside gene matches: 3. Germline CDR1 SGHRS, CDR2 YFSETQ. The CDR3 loop spans 13 amino acids. The V gene is TRBV5-1, the J gene TRBJ2-5; TRBD2 agrees at 8 bases. This receptor was taken from a human donor with alopecia areata. This specimen was CD4+ T cells sorted from blood, taken at week 0. In nucleotides, the CDR3 is TGCGCCAGCCGGGAGGGAAGCCAAGAGACCCAGTACTTC. Protein sequence: CASREGSQETQYF.